This record concerns one T cell receptor (beta chain) sequence. The data are from a study of blood T cell repertoires in COVID-19. The CDR3 sequence is 13 residues long. V lost 6 bases, J lost 5 bases, and 11 bases lay in between. In germline, CDR1 is MNHEY, CDR2 SVGAGI. Libraries were prepared by immunoSEQ multiplex PCR; TCRdb keeps only in-frame clonotypes and omits some of them. The table lists a few hundred thousand clones, approximately 90% of them singletons. The receptor was derived from a woman aged 40 to 50 with acute or convalescent COVID-19. Material for sequencing was peripheral blood. V gene TRBV6-5 combines with J gene TRBJ1-5; D is unclear. The CDR3 loop is CASSIREYQPQHF. The CDR3 region has the DNA TGTGCCAGCAGCATACGGGAGTATCAGCCCCAGCATTTT.